The 7 T cell receptor beta chains listed next were all sequenced from one sample in a study of cytomegalovirus exposure and HLA in healthy donors. Some clones are missing from TCRdb's copy, which holds only in-frame ones; the method was immunoSEQ multiplex PCR. Among more than 95,000 clones, about 93% were seen once, and the ten largest hold over 1%. Sample: PBMCs. The receptors come from a young woman in good health and CMV-seronegative.

The chain links TRBV25-1 to TRBJ1-1; no definite D call. Trimming pared 4 bases from V and 4 bases from J, leaving 16 bases between. The germline V gene encodes CDR1 MGHDK and CDR2 SYGVNS. CDR3 size: 15 residues. The CDR3, as DNA: TGTGCCAGCAGTGTTGGGTCCGGGTTCGGCACTGAAGCTTTCTTT. Residues: CASSVGSGFGTEAFF.

The chain employs TRBV5-6 and TRBJ2-7; D uncertain. CDR1 is SGHDT, CDR2 YYEEEE, per germline. CDR3 size: 12 residues. With 2 bases removed from V and 3 bases from J, the gap between germline ends came to 6 bases. The CDR3 spells CASSLRVYEQYF. CDR3 in DNA: TGTGCCAGCAGCTTACGGGTCTACGAGCAGTACTTC.

The rearrangement joins TRBV6-5 to TRBJ2-2, with D possibly TRBD1 on 6 matching bases. The CDR3 has 14 residues. V gave up 6 bases and J gave up 3 bases, with 11 bases separating them. Germline V gives CDR1 MNHEY, CDR2 SVGAGI. The CDR3 bases are TGTGCCAGCAGACCAAGGACAGACACCGGGGAGCTGTTTTTT. It codes for CASRPRTDTGELFF.

This sequence joins TRBV6-5 and TRBJ1-1, with D unclear. V was cut by 1 base and J by 3 bases, with 6 bases left in between. CDR3 length equals 13 residues. Germline assignment: CDR1 MNHEY and CDR2 SVGAGI. The CDR3 DNA follows: TGTGCCAGCAGTTACTGGGAGGACACTGAAGCTTTCTTT. This translates into CASSYWEDTEAFF.

This sequence joins TRBV27 and TRBJ1-4; tentative D call: TRBD1 (6 bases). Germline loops: CDR1 MNHEY, CDR2 SMNVEV (reference sequence). This CDR3 has 14 amino acids. Trimming shortened V by 1 base and J by 7 bases, and 10 bases separated the two germline ends. Here the CDR3 reads CASSLLGAGEKLFF. CDR3 in DNA: TGTGCCAGCAGTTTATTGGGGGCGGGTGAAAAACTGTTTTTT. The entire variable domain, with the rest obtained from reference TRBV27 and TRBJ1-4, is as follows: EAQVTQNPRYLITVTGKKLTVTCSQNMNHEYMSWYRQDPGLGLRQIYYSMNVEVTDKGDVPEGYKVSRKEKRNFPLILESPSPNQTSLYFCASSLLGAGEKLFFGSGTQLSVL.

The V gene is TRBV5-6, the J gene TRBJ2-1; weak D call: TRBD2 (6 bases). CDR3 length equals 15 residues. Germline-derived CDR1 and CDR2 are SGHDT and YYEEEE. Trimming pared 4 bases from V and 3 bases from J, leaving 14 bases between. The CDR3 spells CASSPRRGSYNEQFF. As DNA, the CDR3 is TGTGCCAGCAGCCCCAGGCGGGGTAGCTACAATGAGCAGTTCTTC. Looking up the rest from reference TRBV5-6 and TRBJ2-1 gives the full variable domain: DAGVTQSPTHLIKTRGQQVTLRCSPKSGHDTVSWYQQALGQGPQFIFQYYEEEERQRGNFPDRFSGHQFPNYSSELNVNALLLGDSALYLCASSPRRGSYNEQFFGPGTRLTVL.

V gene TRBV5-4 combines with J gene TRBJ1-2; 7 nucleotides agree with TRBD1. Per the germline V gene, CDR1 is SGHNT and CDR2 is YYREEE (reference sequence). The CDR3 length is 14 residues. Germline trimming cut 4 bases from V and 6 bases from J; bases unmatched to any gene: 9. The CDR3 coding sequence is TGTGCCAGCAGCCCGGGACAGCTTACGAATGGCTACACCTTC. Protein sequence: CASSPGQLTNGYTF.